The clone carrying this T cell receptor beta chain was counted between two and nine times. Antigen unknown. The PCR contained 60 Vbeta and 13 Jbeta primers. Sequencing used immunoSEQ multiplex PCR; TCRdb keeps in-frame clones, though not all of them. Of some 41,000 clones listed, 45% to 60% were seen once; the top ten hold approximately 5.5%. Trimming cost V 4 bases and J 6 bases; bases outside gene matches: 4. The CDR3 covers 13 residues. The V gene's germline CDR1 is SQVTM and CDR2 ANQGSEA. The data belong to a study of cytomegalovirus exposure and HLA in healthy donors. Whole-study results and caveats: Likely technical artifact: a cluster of highly shared sequence variants.

Specimen: PBMCs. The TCR comes from a man in his sixties in good health and CMV-seronegative. This chain links TRBV29-1 with TRBJ2-1; 9 bases fit TRBD1. This CDR3 reads CSVVPTGGNEQFF. The CDR3 DNA is TGCAGCGTTGTTCCGACAGGGGGCAATGAGCAGTTCTTC.